The 21 T cell receptor beta chains given below trace back to one sample, sequenced in a study of long-term antiretroviral therapy in people with HIV (dated 2022 in TCRdb). The immunoSEQ hsTCRB v3.0 assay was used at survey level resolution to sequence the TRB variable region. In TCRdb, the immuneACCESS table is reduced to in-frame sequences with V and J assigned. These tables do not hold every clone; where another copy was compared, an unresolved V gene accounts for under half, and the others remain unexplained. The sample profile shows 30,000 to 40,000 clones; 83% of them were found once. The top ten hold over 6.5% of the sample. This specimen was unsorted PBMCs, taken 0.4 years before starting antiretroviral therapy. These receptors came from a man between 18 and 29 years old with HIV.

The chain links TRBV9 to TRBJ2-1, with TRBD1 matching over 9 bases. This CDR3 has 15 amino acids. Per the germline V gene, CDR1 is SGDLS and CDR2 is YYNGEE. V shed 1 base, J shed 9 bases, and the junction held 8 bases outside the gene matches. For the CDR3, the DNA is TGTGCCAGCAGCGTAATAGGACAGGGGTATAGTGAGCAGTTCTTC. Its protein is CASSVIGQGYSEQFF.

The CDR3 protein is CSVSGLPQETQYF. The CDR3 DNA follows: TGCAGCGTCTCGGGACTCCCACAAGAGACCCAGTACTTC. This sequence joins TRBV29-1 and TRBJ2-5, with a weak D call TRBD2 (6 bases). The CDR3 totals 13 residues. Germline V lookup: CDR1 SQVTM, CDR2 ANQGSEA. V dropped 6 bases and J dropped 2 bases, with 13 bases sitting between them. Combining the CDR3 with reference TRBV29-1 and TRBJ2-5 gives the whole variable domain SAVISQKPSRDICQRGTSLTIQCQVDSQVTMMFWYRQQPGQSLTLIATANQGSEATYESGFVIDKFPISRPNLTFSTLTVSNMSPEDSSIYLCSVSGLPQETQYFGPGTRLLVL.

The chain links TRBV7-9 to TRBJ2-1; no reliable D call. The V end lost 1 base, the J end lost 8 bases, and 9 bases lay between the germline ends. The germline gives CDR1 SEHNR, CDR2 FQNEAQ (reference sequence). There are 13 residues in the CDR3. This CDR3 is CASSLGSSYEQFF. In nucleotides, the CDR3 is TGTGCCAGCAGCTTAGGTTCCAGCTATGAGCAGTTCTTC.

The J gene is TRBJ2-7, the V gene TRBV28; D unresolved. Trimming cost V 6 bases and J 5 bases, with 11 bases left between them. The CDR3 runs to 12 residues. Germline V CDR1 and CDR2: MDHEN, SYDVKM. The DNA of the CDR3 is TGTGCCAGCAGCCACCCTTATAACGAGCAGTACTTC. Protein: CASSHPYNEQYF.

CDR3 sequence (DNA): TGTGCTAGTGGTTTGGCCAGGGACAGCAGCCCCTACGAGCAGTACTTC. It is translated as CASGLARDSSPYEQYF. The genes are TRBV12-5 and TRBJ2-5; 7 bases fit TRBD1. Gene TRBJ2-7 matches the end of the DNA better, so the J call may be wrong. CDR1 is LGHNT, CDR2 FRNRAP, per germline. This CDR3 contains 16 residues.

The gene calls are TRBV7-3 and TRBJ1-6; D ambiguous. The CDR3 loop spans 15 amino acids. V dropped 2 bases and J dropped 4 bases, with 9 bases sitting between them. Germline loops: CDR1 SGHTA, CDR2 FQGTGA. This CDR3 reads CASSLLPEYNSPLHF. CDR3 in DNA: TGTGCCAGCAGCTTATTACCAGAATATAATTCACCCCTCCACTTT.

The V call is TRBV7-8, the J call TRBJ2-2, with 11 bases matching TRBD2. The germline CDR1 and CDR2 sequences are SGHVS and FQNEAQ. Trimming cost V 1 base and J 6 bases; bases outside gene matches: 7. This CDR3 spans 17 amino acids. The CDR3 reads CASSLGGVLAGAGELFF. For the CDR3, the DNA is TGTGCCAGCAGCTTAGGGGGGGTACTAGCGGGGGCCGGGGAGCTGTTTTTT.

The chain links TRBV11-3 to TRBJ2-1; D is ambiguous. The V and J ends lost 1 base and 8 bases respectively, with 12 bases between them. Germline assignment: CDR1 SGHNT and CDR2 YENEEA. This CDR3 is 14 amino acids long. CDR3 DNA: TGTGCCAGCAGCTTAGGGCCCACAGCCGATGAGCAGTTCTTC. Translation gives CASSLGPTADEQFF.

J is TRBJ2-3 and V is TRBV5-8, with 8 nucleotides matching TRBD2. The V and J ends lost 0 bases and 2 bases, in that order; junction bases with no gene match: 2. This CDR3 region has 15 residues. The germline CDR1 and CDR2 sequences are SGHTS and YDEGEE. In DNA form, the CDR3 reads TGTGCCAGCAGCTTGGGGACTAGCCTCACAGATACGCAGTATTTT. Translating it yields CASSLGTSLTDTQYF.

The chain carries TRBV27 and TRBJ1-1; 7 bases line up with TRBD1. Looked up from germline, CDR1 is MNHEY and CDR2 is SMNVEV (reference sequence). The CDR3 is made up of 13 amino acids. With V trimmed by 0 bases and J by 10 bases, 5 bases remained unmatched. This chain's CDR3 is CASSLSQGGIAFF. The DNA for the CDR3 is TGTGCCAGCAGTTTATCCCAGGGGGGGATAGCTTTCTTT.

The rearrangement joins TRBV5-5 to TRBJ2-3, with 8 bases fitting TRBD1. With V trimmed by 5 bases and J by 0 bases, 5 bases remained unmatched. The CDR3 is 15 residues long. CDR1 is SGHKS, CDR2 YYEKEE, per germline (reference sequence). CDR3 amino acids: CASSSSGGSTDTQYF. The CDR3 bases are TGTGCCAGCAGTTCCTCAGGGGGCAGCACAGATACGCAGTATTTT. Based on the CDR3 plus reference TRBV5-5 and TRBJ2-3, the full variable domain is DAGVTQSPTHLIKTRGQQVTLRCSPISGHKSVSWYQQVLGQGPQFIFQYYEKEERGRGNFPDRFSARQFPNYSSELNVNALLLGDSALYLCASSSSGGSTDTQYFGPGTRLTVL.

DNA for the CDR3: TGTGCCATCAGTGCCACGGGGAACACTGAAGCTTTCTTT. It specifies CAISATGNTEAFF. The chain recombines TRBV10-3 with TRBJ1-1, with D unclear. V lost 4 bases and J 1 base, leaving 7 bases between the germline ends. In germline, CDR1 is ENHRY, CDR2 SYGVKD. The CDR3 consists of 13 residues.

The chain joins TRBV7-8 to TRBJ2-2; 8 bases line up with TRBD1. The CDR3 has 16 residues. CDR1 SGHVS and CDR2 FQNEAQ come from the germline V gene. J was trimmed by 1 base and V by 6 bases; bases with no gene match: 7. CDR3 nucleotide sequence: TGTGCCAGCAGACGTACAGGGGGTCAGAACACCGGGGAGCTGTTTTTT. Protein sequence: CASRRTGGQNTGELFF.

This clone was counted only a few times. This rearrangement joins TRBV19 to TRBJ2-7; no definite D call. The CDR3 contains 14 residues. Trimming pared 7 bases from V and 2 bases from J, leaving 15 bases between. Germline V gene lookup returns CDR1 LNHDA and CDR2 SQIVND (reference sequence). CDR3 coding DNA: TGTGCCAGTACCCTTGCCGCCGGAGCCTACGAGCAGTACTTC. Residues: CASTLAAGAYEQYF.

The CDR3: CASNLQGGVEQFF. The CDR3 DNA is TGTGCCAGCAACCTACAGGGTGGGGTTGAGCAGTTCTTC. The J gene is TRBJ2-1, the V gene TRBV5-4; perhaps TRBD1 as D (6 bases). Germline V gene lookup returns CDR1 SGHNT and CDR2 YYREEE (reference sequence). Trimming took 6 bases from V and 9 from J, leaving 16 bases between them. CDR3 length equals 13 residues. The complete variable domain, with remaining parts taken from reference TRBV5-4 and TRBJ2-1, reads ETGVTQSPTHLIKTRGQQVTLRCSSQSGHNTVSWYQQALGQGPQFIFQYYREEENGRGNFPPRFSGLQFPNYSSELNVNALELDDSALYLCASNLQGGVEQFFGPGTRLTVL.

This chain joins TRBV9 and TRBJ2-2; TRBD2 agrees at 14 bases. CDR1 and CDR2 from the germline V gene are SGDLS and YYNGEE. The CDR3 has 24 residues. Unmatched junction bases numbered 27, after V lost 3 bases and J lost 5 bases. The CDR3 DNA reads TGTGCCAGCAGCGCTAGAGGGGGGACTAGCGGGGGCCCATCCGAACGGTATTTAACCGGGGAGCTGTTTTTT. Translated, it gives CASSARGGTSGGPSERYLTGELFF. The variable domain in full, completed from reference TRBV9 and TRBJ2-2, reads DSGVTQTPKHLITATGQRVTLRCSPRSGDLSVYWYQQSLDQGLQFLIQYYNGEERAKGNILERFSAQQFPDLHSELNLSSLELGDSALYFCASSARGGTSGGPSERYLTGELFFGEGSRLTVL.

The chain employs TRBV28 and TRBJ1-2; D gene ambiguous. The CDR3 extends over 13 amino acids. Germline CDR1 MDHEN, CDR2 SYDVKM. The germline V and J ends were trimmed by 4 bases and 8 bases, with 14 bases remaining between them. The CDR3 DNA reads as TGTGCCAGCAGTTCCTACCAGGCTCTAGGCTACACCTTC. This sequence encodes CASSSYQALGYTF.

V and J are TRBV5-1 and TRBJ1-4; tentatively, D is TRBD1 (5 bases). V lost 1 base, J lost 0 bases, and 7 bases lay in between. This CDR3 has 15 amino acids. Per germline, CDR1 SGHRS and CDR2 YFSETQ. The DNA of the CDR3 is TGCGCCAGCAGCTTGTGGGGGGCAACTAATGAAAAACTGTTTTTT. Translated, it gives CASSLWGATNEKLFF. The whole variable domain, filled in from reference TRBV5-1 and TRBJ1-4, reads KAGVTQTPRYLIKTRGQQVTLSCSPISGHRSVSWYQQTPGQGLQFLFEYFSETQRNKGNFPGRFSGRQFSNSRSEMNVSTLELGDSALYLCASSLWGATNEKLFFGSGTQLSVL.

The chain joins TRBV5-4 to TRBJ1-1; D remains ambiguous. V was clipped by 8 bases and J by 7 bases, with 12 bases between them. The CDR3 has 11 residues. Looked up from germline, CDR1 is SGHNT and CDR2 is YYREEE (reference sequence). CDR3 coding DNA: TGTGCCAGAAGCGCATGGGTTGAAGCTTTCTTT. Translated, it gives CARSAWVEAFF.

The rearrangement joins TRBV6-1 to TRBJ2-3; D gene ambiguous. Germline loops: CDR1 MNHNS, CDR2 SASEGT. Trimming took off 8 bases at V and 4 bases at J, with 13 bases between the two ends. The CDR3 sequence is 13 residues long. The CDR3 loop reads CASPGIPPDTQYF. CDR3 nucleotides: TGTGCCAGCCCGGGCATCCCTCCAGATACGCAGTATTTT.

The J gene is TRBJ1-4, the V gene TRBV27; D is ambiguous. The length of the CDR3 is 13 residues. CDR1 MNHEY and CDR2 SMNVEV come from the germline V gene (reference sequence). Trimming cost V 2 bases and J 8 bases, with 9 bases left between them. DNA for the CDR3: TGTGCCAGCAGTTTAAAGTTAGGCGAAAAACTGTTTTTT. Translating gives CASSLKLGEKLFF.